This TCR beta chain originates from a study of siplizumab effects on memory and regulatory T cells. About 9.8 x 10^4 TCR templates per sample were sequenced. This table comes from immunoSEQ multiplex PCR, and its TCRdb copy is limited to in-frame clones, with some not included. The sample lists 85,000 to 90,000 clones, just under 90% seen once, with 15% in the top ten. CDR3 length: 15 residues. The V gene lost 7 bases and the J gene lost 6 bases, with 18 bases spanning the gap. Germline lookup yields CDR1 SGHTA and CDR2 FQGNSA. The chain is built from TRBV7-2 and TRBJ2-2; D ambiguous. The sequenced sample was CD4+ T cells sorted from blood. The source is a human donor in good health. Here the CDR3 DNA reads TGTGCCAGCAACGACCGCGCCGTGGGTCCCGGGGAGCTGTTTTTT. It is translated as CASNDRAVGPGELFF.